This entry lists 20 T cell receptor beta chains sequenced from one sample in a study of blood T cells in healthy people across ages. Primed by a sample-barcoded 5' primer and a J-beta primer mix, a second PCR proceeded for about 7 to 11 cycles. MiXCR was run by TCRdb on the 5' RACE reads, yielding one entry per CDR3 protein. The repertoire holds 270,000 or so distinct CDR3 sequences, 25% to 30% seen once, with approximately 30% in the top ten. Input material: blood. These receptors all come from a woman between 70 and 85 years old in good health.

The V call is TRBV6-6, the J call TRBJ1-2; possibly TRBD1 for D (5 bases). Germline assignment: CDR1 MNHNY and CDR2 SVGAGI (reference sequence). Trimming removed 0 bases from V and 8 bases from J, with 13 bases in between. CDR3 size: 14 residues. In nucleotides, the CDR3 is TGTGCCAGCAGTTACTCACGGGACTTCGCGGGCTACACCTTC. Amino acid sequence: CASSYSRDFAGYTF.

The gene calls are TRBV13 and TRBJ2-1; 11 bases map to TRBD2. Per the germline V gene, CDR1 is PRHDT and CDR2 is FYEKMQ (reference sequence). V lost 1 base to trimming and J lost 6 bases; unmatched junction nucleotides: 5. The CDR3 is 16 amino acids. CDR3 DNA: TGTGCCAGCAGCTTAGTTCGGCTAGCGGGGGGCAATGAGCAGTTCTTC. This encodes CASSLVRLAGGNEQFF.

The chain employs TRBV7-2 and TRBJ1-6; tentatively, D is TRBD1 (5 bases). The CDR3 extends over 18 amino acids. V lost 2 bases and J 10 bases, leaving 24 bases between the germline ends. The germline V gene has CDR1 SGHTA and CDR2 FQGNSA. DNA of the CDR3: TGTGCCAGCAGCTTAATGAGTCCGATGAGGACTTCAGGGTCACCCCTCCACTTT. The encoded protein is CASSLMSPMRTSGSPLHF.

The genes are TRBV5-1 and TRBJ1-1; 7 positions agree with TRBD1. CDR1 and CDR2 (germline): SGHRS, YFSETQ. The CDR3 runs 14 residues. Losses at the gene ends were 7 bases for V and 4 bases for J; bases not matched to a gene: 10. The CDR3 sequence: CASSGGGIVTEAFF. As DNA, the CDR3 is TGCGCCAGCTCAGGGGGGGGGATTGTCACTGAAGCTTTCTTT.

V is TRBV20-1 and J is TRBJ2-3; D could derive from TRBD1 or TRBD2 (5 bases each). Trimming cost V 4 bases and J 1 base, with 9 bases left between them. The CDR3 contains 13 residues. Germline loops: CDR1 DFQATT, CDR2 SNEGSKA (reference sequence). The CDR3 here is CSANGTGTDTQYF. The DNA of the CDR3 is TGCAGTGCTAACGGGACCGGCACAGATACGCAGTATTTT.

This clonotype has just a few counts. The rearrangement links TRBV6-1 to TRBJ2-1, with D perhaps TRBD2 (6 bases). The germline gives CDR1 MNHNS, CDR2 SASEGT. This CDR3 has 15 amino acids. V dropped 1 base and J dropped 1 base, with 8 bases sitting between them. CDR3: CASSEDGLSYNEQFF. The CDR3 DNA reads as TGTGCCAGCAGTGAAGACGGACTATCCTACAATGAGCAGTTCTTC.

The table lists this clonotype with a few counts. The CDR3: CASPNVGDGESIGTQYF. CDR3 coding DNA: TGTGCCAGCCCCAATGTCGGGGACGGTGAATCGATTGGGACGCAGTATTTT. The chain carries TRBV25-1 and TRBJ2-3; the D gene could be TRBD1 or TRBD2 (5 bases each). Trimming pared 8 bases from V and 9 bases from J, leaving 30 bases between. Germline CDR1 and CDR2: MGHDK and SYGVNS. There are 17 residues in the CDR3.

V usage is TRBV20-1 and J usage is TRBJ2-5; TRBD2 matches 8 bases. Judging by the DNA end, TRBJ2-1 fits better; the J call may be wrong. CDR3 length equals 15 residues. Germline V CDR1 and CDR2: DFQATT, SNEGSKA (reference sequence). The CDR3: CSASRRGLAGNEQFF. The CDR3 coding sequence is TGCAGTGCTAGTCGTAGAGGGCTAGCGGGCAATGAGCAGTTCTTC.

This sequence joins TRBV6-6 and TRBJ2-5; possible D gene TRBD2, 5 bases. Gene TRBJ2-1 matches the end of the DNA better, so the J call may be wrong. The CDR3 contains 14 residues. Germline V lookup: CDR1 MNHNY, CDR2 SVGAGI (reference sequence). The CDR3 region has the DNA TGTGCCAGCAGTTACGACGGGGTAGAGGATGAGCAGTTCTTC. Its protein is CASSYDGVEDEQFF.

The chain couples TRBV5-5 to TRBJ2-5; 9 bases map to TRBD2. The DNA end lines up better with TRBJ2-1; the J call may be wrong. Germline V gives CDR1 SGHKS, CDR2 YYEKEE (reference sequence). This CDR3 region has 15 residues. CDR3 residues: CASSLAASGKNEQFF. For the CDR3, the DNA is TGTGCCAGCAGCTTGGCGGCTAGCGGGAAGAATGAGCAGTTCTTC.

This clonotype was seen only a few times. V is TRBV3-1 and J is TRBJ2-2; weak D call: TRBD2 (6 bases). CDR1 is LGHDT and CDR2 is YNNKEL in the germline V gene (reference sequence). With 1 base removed from V and 6 bases from J, the gap between germline ends came to 12 bases. CDR3 length: 15 amino acids. DNA for the CDR3: TGTGCCAGCAGCCAAGTCAAAGGCGGGGCCGGGGAGCTGTTTTTT. It encodes CASSQVKGGAGELFF. The whole variable domain, remainder taken from reference TRBV3-1 and TRBJ2-2, is DTAVSQTPKYLVTQMGNDKSIKCEQNLGHDTMYWYKQDSKKFLKIMFSYNNKELIINETVPNRFSPKSPDKAHLNLHINSLELGDSAVYFCASSQVKGGAGELFFGEGSRLTVL.

This clonotype showed up many times. This chain links TRBV28 with TRBJ2-7; D unclear. The CDR3 spans 13 residues. The germline V and J ends were trimmed by 4 bases and 0 bases, with 7 bases remaining between them. Germline CDR1 and CDR2: MDHEN and SYDVKM. CDR3 in DNA: TGTGCCAGCAGTTATTCCCACTCCTACGAGCAGTACTTC. Protein sequence: CASSYSHSYEQYF.

The chain joins TRBV6-6 to TRBJ1-2, with 7 bases matching TRBD1. The CDR3 consists of 13 residues. V gave up 2 bases and J gave up 5 bases; unmatched junction bases: 2. The germline V gene encodes CDR1 MNHNY and CDR2 SVGAGI (reference sequence). The CDR3 reads CASSYGQEYGYTF. The CDR3 nucleotides are TGTGCCAGCAGTTACGGACAGGAATATGGCTACACCTTC.

The chain employs TRBV7-3 and TRBJ2-2; a possible D gene is TRBD2 (6 bases). Per the germline V gene, CDR1 is SGHTA and CDR2 is FQGTGA. The CDR3 consists of 15 residues. V was trimmed by 2 bases and J by 4 bases, leaving 11 bases between them. CDR3 nucleotides: TGTGCCAGCAGCTTAGCGGGACTCCTCACCGGGGAGCTGTTTTTT. Translated: CASSLAGLLTGELFF. Based on the CDR3 plus reference TRBV7-3 and TRBJ2-2, the full variable domain is GAGVSQTPSNKVTEKGKYVELRCDPISGHTALYWYRQSLGQGPEFLIYFQGTGAADDSGLPNDRFFAVRPEGSVSTLKIQRTERGDSAVYLCASSLAGLLTGELFFGEGSRLTVL.

V usage is TRBV7-2 and J usage is TRBJ1-1; D unresolved. Per germline, CDR1 SGHTA and CDR2 FQGNSA. Trimming took off 1 base at V and 5 bases at J, with 17 bases between the two ends. The CDR3 length is 16 residues. This chain's CDR3 is CASSLGGLSGHTEAFF. Written as DNA, the CDR3 is TGTGCCAGCAGCTTAGGAGGGTTATCGGGTCATACTGAAGCTTTCTTT.

This clonotype has more than one count but fewer than ten. The V gene is TRBV20-1, the J gene TRBJ2-5; no firm D call. The CDR3 sequence is 12 residues long. Between the trimmed V and J ends, which lost 7 bases and 5 bases, there was a span of 14 bases. Germline V CDR1 and CDR2: DFQATT, SNEGSKA (reference sequence). The CDR3 coding sequence is TGCAGTGGGGTATCAGCATCGGAGACCCAGTACTTC. It is translated as CSGVSASETQYF.

The chain is built from TRBV6-2 or TRBV6-3 and TRBJ1-2, with TRBD1 matching 7 bases. V dropped 6 bases and J dropped 4; count of bases not matched to a gene: 5. The length of the CDR3 is 13 residues. The V gene's germline CDR1 is MNHEY and CDR2 SVGEGT. The CDR3: CASSWTGSYGYTF. The CDR3 DNA sequence: TGTGCCAGCAGCTGGACAGGATCCTATGGCTACACCTTC.

The chain employs TRBV7-2 and TRBJ2-1; D might be TRBD2 (7 bases). Germline V lookup: CDR1 SGHTA, CDR2 FQGNSA. V lost 8 bases and J lost 4, with 18 bases in between. This CDR3 has 15 residues. The CDR3 DNA sequence: TGTGCCAGCTACAGGAGTGCGGGGGCTTACAATGAGCAGTTCTTC. Translating gives CASYRSAGAYNEQFF. Variable domain in full (rest from reference TRBV7-2 and TRBJ2-1): GAGVSQSPSNKVTEKGKDVELRCDPISGHTALYWYRQSLGQGLEFLIYFQGNSAPDKSGLPSDRFSAERTGGSVSTLTIQRTQQEDSAVYLCASYRSAGAYNEQFFGPGTRLTVL.

This chain uses TRBV5-5 with TRBJ1-2, with a possible D match to TRBD1 (5 bases). The CDR3 runs 15 residues. With 0 bases removed from V and 5 bases from J, the gap between germline ends came to 14 bases. CDR1 and CDR2 from the germline V gene are SGHKS and YYEKEE (reference sequence). The CDR3 region has the DNA TGTGCCAGCAGCTTGGGGGGCAGGGAAGGGTATGGCTACACCTTC. This codes for CASSLGGREGYGYTF.

The sample holds a few counts of this clonotype. For the CDR3, the DNA is TGTGCTAGTGGTTTGATGCCCGGGACTACTTACAATGAGCAGTTCTTC. This gives the protein CASGLMPGTTYNEQFF. This chain links TRBV12-5 with TRBJ2-1; 7 bases line up with TRBD2. J was trimmed by 4 bases and V by 2 bases; bases with no gene match: 8. The CDR3 sequence is 16 residues long. Germline assignment: CDR1 LGHNT and CDR2 FRNRAP.